This is a list of T cell receptor beta chains from one sample in a study of blood T cell repertoires in COVID-19. Sequenced by immunoSEQ multiplex PCR; TCRdb stores in-frame clones only, minus some. The data show more than 75,000 clones, approximately 90% seen once. The sample consisted of peripheral blood. All receptors derive from a man aged 25 to 40 with acute or convalescent COVID-19. Both conserved end residues are part of each CDR3. A D gene is named only where the DNA matches it firmly.

J: TRBJ2-3; D: TRBD2; V: TRBV6-5; DNA: TGTGCCAGTCAACTAGCGGGTCATACGCAGTATTTT; CDR3: CASQLAGHTQYF
J: TRBJ2-2; D: TRBD1; V: TRBV25-1; DNA: TGTGCCAGCAGTACAGGGGACACCGGGGAGCTGTTTTTT; CDR3: CASSTGDTGELFF
J: TRBJ2-5; D: -; V: TRBV10-2; DNA: TGCGCCAGCATGGGAGGAGAGACCCAGTACTTC; CDR3: CASMGGETQYF
J: TRBJ2-7; D: TRBD2; V: TRBV4-2; DNA: TGTGCCAGCAGCCAAGATGTGCTTAGCGGGGGGCCCTACGAGCAGTACTTC; CDR3: CASSQDVLSGGPYEQYF
J: TRBJ2-3; D: TRBD1; V: TRBV5-1; DNA: TGCGCCAGCAGCTTATCGACAGGGATTAGCACAGATACGCAGTATTTT; CDR3: CASSLSTGISTDTQYF
J: TRBJ2-1; D: TRBD2; V: TRBV7-8; DNA: TGTGCCAGCAGCTACAGCGGGAGCTCCTACAATGAGCAGTTCTTC; CDR3: CASSYSGSSYNEQFF
J: TRBJ2-7; D: -; V: TRBV20-1; DNA: TGCAGTGCTAGGGACTTAAACGAGCAGTACTTC; CDR3: CSARDLNEQYF
J: TRBJ1-1; D: -; V: TRBV10-2; DNA: TGCGCCAGCAGTGTGAGCTCCCCTAGATCCACTGAAGCTTTCTTT; CDR3: CASSVSSPRSTEAFF
J: TRBJ2-7; D: -; V: TRBV7-2; DNA: TGTGCCAGCAGACCCGGGGGCTCCTACGAGCAGTACTTC; CDR3: CASRPGGSYEQYF
J: TRBJ2-3; D: -; V: TRBV6-5; DNA: TGTGCCATCCTACAACAGGGAACCACAGATACGCAGTATTTT; CDR3: CAILQQGTTDTQYF
J: TRBJ2-3; D: TRBD1; V: TRBV4-3; DNA: TGCGCCAGCAGCCAGTCCCCGGGACAGGGGGCAGATACGCAGTATTTT; CDR3: CASSQSPGQGADTQYF
J: TRBJ1-1; D: -; V: TRBV4-1; DNA: TGCGCCAGCAGCCAAGATCGCGGGAACACTGAAGCTTTCTTT; CDR3: CASSQDRGNTEAFF
J: TRBJ2-2; D: TRBD1; V: TRBV19; DNA: TGTGCCAGTAGTTTAATGTGGACAGGGGCATCCGGGGAGCTGTTTTTT; CDR3: CASSLMWTGASGELFF
J: TRBJ2-1; D: TRBD2; V: TRBV19; DNA: TGTGCCAGTAGTATAGCGGGGGGGCCCAATGAGCAGTTCTTC; CDR3: CASSIAGGPNEQFF
J: TRBJ2-7; D: -; V: TRBV5-4; DNA: TGTGCCAGCAGTTACGGGAGTAGGAATGGCGAGCAGTACTTC; CDR3: CASSYGSRNGEQYF
J: TRBJ1-1; D: -; V: TRBV28; DNA: TGTGCCAGCAGTTTACCCGCACACAGGGCTGAAGCTTTCTTT; CDR3: CASSLPAHRAEAFF
J: TRBJ2-7; D: TRBD1; V: TRBV9; DNA: TGTGCCAGCAGCGGCGGACAGGGAGGCGAGCAGTACTTC; CDR3: CASSGGQGGEQYF
J: TRBJ1-4; D: -; V: TRBV3-1/TRBV3-2; DNA: TGTGCCAGCAGCCAACGGGGGAATTTCGAAAAACTGTTTTTT; CDR3: CASSQRGNFEKLFF
J: TRBJ1-2; D: -; V: TRBV11-2; DNA: TGTGCCAGCAGCTTATCACACAGCTATGGCTACACCTTC; CDR3: CASSLSHSYGYTF
J: TRBJ2-4; D: -; V: TRBV7-2; DNA: TGTGCCAGCAGCTTAACAACAGAAAACATTCAGTACTTC; CDR3: CASSLTTENIQYF